This T cell receptor (beta chain) was captured in a study of OX40 agonist ivuxolimab in advanced cancers. The study's findings and limits: The antigens recognized by the expanded peripheral T cells, that is their antigen specificity, were not determined.

Exclusion of a patient followed from autoimmune disease history or systemic immunosuppression. Notes on this clone: No antigen is known for it.

The CDR3 covers 16 residues. Germline CDR1 reads SGHDT; CDR2 reads YYEEEE. Trimming cost V 0 bases and J 8 bases; bases outside gene matches: 13. Profiling relied on immunoSEQ multiplex PCR, and the TCRdb table lists in-frame clones only, not all of them. The table has over 55,000 clones, roughly 81% seen once; the top ten hold over 4%. V gene TRBV5-6 combines with J gene TRBJ1-1, with TRBD1 identical over 7 bases. The sequencing used CD4+ or CD8+ T cells sorted from blood, collected in a trial of the OX40 agonist ivuxolimab. This receptor was identified in an adult with an advanced solid tumor such as melanoma, head and neck, liver or kidney cancer. The CDR3: CASSLGGQILRGEAFF. CDR3 nucleotide sequence: TGTGCCAGCAGCTTGGGGGGACAGATCCTGCGGGGAGAAGCTTTCTTT.